This T cell receptor (beta chain) came from a study of blood T cell repertoires in COVID-19. Study in general: From T cells, B-cell-depleted T cells, or PBMCs came the material, which was cDNA or gDNA.

This CDR3 contains 15 residues. CDR1 is MNHEY and CDR2 is SVGEGT in the germline V gene. V was pared by 6 bases and J by 4 bases, with 3 bases of the junction left unmatched. A note on this clone: The same CDR3 arises from other DNA sequences in this sample as well.

How the authors handled the data: Reference gene primers were amplified, and this amplification served to estimate nucleated cell counts. Some clones are missing from TCRdb's copy, which holds only in-frame ones; the method was immunoSEQ multiplex PCR. V, J and clone size are taken as reported in that table, and D and trimming were inferred from the DNA itself. The repertoire holds 95,000 to 100,000 clones, with 85% as singletons. Sequenced: peripheral blood. This TCR came from a woman aged 70-85 years with active or convalescent COVID-19. The chain links TRBV6-2 or TRBV6-3 to TRBJ2-3; 14 bases map to TRBD2. The CDR3 protein is CASSRLAGGADTQYF. Written as DNA, the CDR3 is TGTGCCAGCAGCCGACTAGCGGGGGGGGCAGATACGCAGTATTTT.